Reported below is one TCR beta chain. The CDR3 extends over 15 amino acids. Germline V gives CDR1 MDHEN, CDR2 SYDVKM. The germline V and J ends were trimmed by 1 base and 2 bases, with 9 bases remaining between them. The sample comes from a study of T cell responses to AZD1222 COVID-19 vaccine. Clones were read by immunoSEQ multiplex PCR, and TCRdb kept only the in-frame ones, dropping some. The table records roughly 200,000 clones, approximately 90% of them present only once. This sequence was found in an adult who received the AZD1222 COVID-19 vaccine. The sequencing used peripheral blood, collected 28 days after the second AZD1222 dose. V usage is TRBV28 and J usage is TRBJ1-5; D ambiguous. CDR3 sequence (DNA): TGTGCCAGCAGTTTATTACCACGGGGCAATCAGCCCCAGCATTTT. Translation gives CASSLLPRGNQPQHF. Based on the CDR3 plus reference TRBV28 and TRBJ1-5, the full variable domain is DVKVTQSSRYLVKRTGEKVFLECVQDMDHENMFWYRQDPGLGLRLIYFSYDVKMKEKGDIPEGYSVSREKKERFSLILESASTNQTSMYLCASSLLPRGNQPQHFGDGTRLSIL.